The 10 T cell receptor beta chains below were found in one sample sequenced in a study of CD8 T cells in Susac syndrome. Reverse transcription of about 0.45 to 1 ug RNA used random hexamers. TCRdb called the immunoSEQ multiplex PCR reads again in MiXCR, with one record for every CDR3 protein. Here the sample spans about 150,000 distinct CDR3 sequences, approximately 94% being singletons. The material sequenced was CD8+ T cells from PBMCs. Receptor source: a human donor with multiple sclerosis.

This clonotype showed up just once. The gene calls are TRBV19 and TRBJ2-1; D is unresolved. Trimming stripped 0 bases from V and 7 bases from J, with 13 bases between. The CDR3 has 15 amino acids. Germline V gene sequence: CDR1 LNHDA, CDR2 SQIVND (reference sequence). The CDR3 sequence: CASSIDQLAANEQFF. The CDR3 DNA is TGTGCCAGTAGTATAGATCAATTGGCCGCGAATGAGCAGTTCTTC.

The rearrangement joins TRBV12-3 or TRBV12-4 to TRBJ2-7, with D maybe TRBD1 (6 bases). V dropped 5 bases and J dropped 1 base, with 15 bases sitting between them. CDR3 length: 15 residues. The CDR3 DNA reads TGTGCCAGCAGTGGACCGGGACAAGATTCCTACGAGCAGTACTTC. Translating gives CASSGPGQDSYEQYF.

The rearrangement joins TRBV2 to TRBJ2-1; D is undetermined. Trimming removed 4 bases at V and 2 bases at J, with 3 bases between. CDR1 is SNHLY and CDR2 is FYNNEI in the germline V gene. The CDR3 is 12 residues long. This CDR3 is CASSAAYNEQFF. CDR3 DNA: TGTGCCAGCAGTGCGGCCTACAATGAGCAGTTCTTC. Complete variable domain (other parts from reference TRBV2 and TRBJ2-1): EPEVTQTPSHQVTQMGQEVILRCVPISNHLYFYWYRQILGQKVEFLVSFYNNEISEKSEIFDDQFSVERPDGSNFTLKIRSTKLEDSAMYFCASSAAYNEQFFGPGTRLTVL.

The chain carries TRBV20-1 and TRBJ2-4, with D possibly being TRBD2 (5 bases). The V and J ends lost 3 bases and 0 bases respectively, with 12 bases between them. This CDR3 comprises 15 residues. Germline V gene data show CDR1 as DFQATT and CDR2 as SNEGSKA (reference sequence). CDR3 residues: CSASWEFLAKNIQYF. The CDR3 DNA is TGCAGTGCTAGCTGGGAGTTCCTAGCCAAAAACATTCAGTACTTC.

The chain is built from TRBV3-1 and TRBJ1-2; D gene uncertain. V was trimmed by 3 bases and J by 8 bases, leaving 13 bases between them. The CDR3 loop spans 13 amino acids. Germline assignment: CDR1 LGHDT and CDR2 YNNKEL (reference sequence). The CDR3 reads CASSHGRSRGYTF. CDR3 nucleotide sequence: TGTGCCAGCAGCCATGGCCGATCTCGCGGCTACACCTTC.

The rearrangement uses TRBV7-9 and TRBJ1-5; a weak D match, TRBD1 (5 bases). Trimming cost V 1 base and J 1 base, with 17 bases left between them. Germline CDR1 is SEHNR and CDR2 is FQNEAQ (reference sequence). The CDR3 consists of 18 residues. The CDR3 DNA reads TGTGCCAGCAGCTTAGACGGAACGGGGGGTGGGAGCAATCAGCCCCAGCATTTT. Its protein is CASSLDGTGGGSNQPQHF.

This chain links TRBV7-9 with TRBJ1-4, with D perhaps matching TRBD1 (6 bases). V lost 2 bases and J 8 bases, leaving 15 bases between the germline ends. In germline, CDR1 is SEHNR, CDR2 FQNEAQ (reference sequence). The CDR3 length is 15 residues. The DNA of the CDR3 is TGTGCCAGCAGCTTACCCCACAGGGAGGAGGAAAAACTGTTTTTT. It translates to CASSLPHREEEKLFF. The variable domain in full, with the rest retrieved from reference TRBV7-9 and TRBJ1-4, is DTGVSQNPRHKITKRGQNVTFRCDPISEHNRLYWYRQTLGQGPEFLTYFQNEAQLEKSRLLSDRFSAERPKGSFSTLEIQRTEQGDSAMYLCASSLPHREEEKLFFGSGTQLSVL.

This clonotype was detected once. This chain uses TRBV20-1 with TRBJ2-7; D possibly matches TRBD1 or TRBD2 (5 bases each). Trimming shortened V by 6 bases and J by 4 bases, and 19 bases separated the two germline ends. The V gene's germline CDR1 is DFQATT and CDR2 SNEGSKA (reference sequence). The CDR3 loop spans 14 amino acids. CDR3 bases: TGCAGTGCCGCCCGGGACGGTTCTTTTTACGAGCAGTACTTC. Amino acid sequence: CSAARDGSFYEQYF.

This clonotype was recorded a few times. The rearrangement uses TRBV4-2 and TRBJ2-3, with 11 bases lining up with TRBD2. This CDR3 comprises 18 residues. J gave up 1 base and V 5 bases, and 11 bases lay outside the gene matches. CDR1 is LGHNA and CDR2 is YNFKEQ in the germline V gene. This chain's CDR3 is CASSSPLAGGLGTDTQYF. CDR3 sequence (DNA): TGTGCCAGCAGCTCCCCTCTAGCGGGGGGCTTGGGCACAGATACGCAGTATTTT.

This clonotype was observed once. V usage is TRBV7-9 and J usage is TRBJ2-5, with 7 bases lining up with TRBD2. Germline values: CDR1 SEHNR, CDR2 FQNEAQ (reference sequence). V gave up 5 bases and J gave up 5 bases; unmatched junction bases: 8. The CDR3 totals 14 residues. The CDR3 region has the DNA TGTGCCAGCAGCCCCAGACTAGCCCGTGAGACCCAGTACTTC. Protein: CASSPRLARETQYF.